This note documents a single T cell receptor (beta chain) sequence. Each patient contributed between 1 and 8 total time points of blood mononuclear cells, pretreatment and during treatment. These data belong to a study of PD-L1 blockade in urothelial cancer. Overall study: Blood was subjected to analysis at 3 weeks (second dose) and 6 weeks following treatment start.

TCRdb's table, derived via immunoSEQ multiplex PCR, lists solely in-frame clones and lacks some. The sample has over 45,000 clones, about 86% seen once. Germline values: CDR1 SGHTA, CDR2 FQGTGA. CDR3 length equals 19 residues. V was pared by 5 bases and J by 8 bases, with 23 bases of the junction left unmatched. This receptor was identified in a man aged 50 to 60 with urothelial cancer. This specimen was PBMCs, taken around atezolizumab (anti-PD-L1) treatment. V usage is TRBV7-3 and J usage is TRBJ2-2, with 7 nucleotides matching TRBD2. The CDR3 nucleotides read TGTGCCAGCAGCCAGAGCGCGGCGGGAGTAAGGTCACCTACTGGGGAGCTGTTTTTT. Translating gives CASSQSAAGVRSPTGELFF. Supplemented by reference TRBV7-3 and TRBJ2-2, the full variable domain reads GAGVSQTPSNKVTEKGKYVELRCDPISGHTALYWYRQSLGQGPEFLIYFQGTGAADDSGLPNDRFFAVRPEGSVSTLKIQRTERGDSAVYLCASSQSAAGVRSPTGELFFGEGSRLTVL.